The following is a T cell receptor beta chain sequence with its context. V lost 1 base to trimming and J lost 2 bases, with 8 bases between them. Germline CDR1 and CDR2: LNHDA and SQIVND (reference sequence). The CDR3 is made up of 14 amino acids. This sample stems from a study of T cell responses to AZD1222 COVID-19 vaccine. The protocol was immunoSEQ multiplex PCR, while the TCRdb copy is restricted to in-frame clones and leaves out a portion. The top ten hold roughly 5.9% of the sample, which has 80,000 to 95,000 clones, 90% seen once. This chain joins TRBV19 and TRBJ1-1, with a possible D match to TRBD1 (5 bases). The receptor was derived from an adult who received the AZD1222 COVID-19 vaccine. Sequences were derived from peripheral blood, sampled 28 days after the second AZD1222 dose. The CDR3 region has the DNA TGTGCCAGTAGTATAGCAGGGAGAAACACTGAAGCTTTCTTT. It yields the protein CASSIAGRNTEAFF.